This T cell receptor beta chain stems from a study of T cells in Graves' hyperthyroidism and ophthalmopathy. Notes on the study in general: In the analysis, a 13 V-J model separated ophthalmopathy from stable hyperthyroidism. Most expanded thyroid clonotypes above 0.001 also appeared in blood.

The V gene's germline CDR1 is KGHDR and CDR2 SFDVKD. V lost 4 bases and J lost 7, with 10 bases in between. CDR3 length equals 14 residues. RNA transcripts served as the template for amplifying TCR beta CDR3 regions. During a first-round RT-PCR of the TCR CDR3, the HTBI primer set was used. Each CDR3 protein gets one entry after TCRdb re-called the multiplex PCR reads with MiXCR. The table shows 600,000 to 700,000 distinct CDR3 sequences, with 45% occurring only once. This clonotype was recorded at least ten times. Its target is not known. Sequencing was performed on peripheral blood or thyroid tissue (not recorded which). The TCR comes from an adult man with Graves' disease, either hyperthyroidism or ophthalmopathy (not recorded which). The rearrangement uses TRBV24-1 and TRBJ1-6; D remains unclear. In nucleotides, the CDR3 is TGTGCCACCAGTGACCTGCTACCAAATTCACCCCTCCACTTT. Protein sequence: CATSDLLPNSPLHF.